Listed below are T cell receptor beta chains from one sample, sequenced in a study of blood T cell repertoires in COVID-19. Produced via immunoSEQ multiplex PCR; TCRdb's table is partial and in-frame only. The sample records some 130,000 clones, approximately 83% being singletons. The specimen was peripheral blood. Source of these receptors: a woman in her forties or fifties who had recovered from COVID-19. Both conserved end residues are part of each CDR3. The order of the fields is clone size, J gene, D gene, V gene, CDR3 protein, CDR3 DNA. The D gene is left open where the match is weak. Clone size appears in some rows only: once, few, many, or a class for an expanded clone.

.,TRBJ2-7,.,TRBV9,CASSMSSYEQYF,TGTGCCAGCAGCATGAGCTCCTACGAGCAGTACTTC
.,TRBJ1-1,TRBD1,TRBV6-5,CASKTGVMNTEAFF,TGTGCCAGCAAGACAGGGGTCATGAACACTGAAGCTTTCTTT
once,TRBJ2-1,TRBD1,TRBV15,CATSKGQGYNEQFF,TGTGCCACCAGCAAGGGACAGGGCTACAATGAGCAGTTCTTC
once,TRBJ1-5,.,TRBV7-9,CASSLGAGGRGNQPQHF,TGTGCCAGCAGCTTAGGAGCGGGGGGAAGGGGCAATCAGCCCCAGCATTTT
.,TRBJ2-1,TRBD2,TRBV9,CASSERLAGANEQFF,TGTGCCAGCAGCGAGAGACTAGCGGGAGCCAATGAGCAGTTCTTC
.,TRBJ2-5,.,TRBV7-9,CASSLQVGRPGETQYF,TGTGCCAGCAGCTTGCAAGTCGGGAGACCCGGGGAGACCCAGTACTTC
.,TRBJ2-5,.,TRBV10-3,CAISDTVQETQYF,TGTGCCATCAGTGACACAGTTCAAGAGACCCAGTACTTC
.,TRBJ2-7,TRBD1,TRBV5-1,CASSAYRGTYEQYF,TGCGCCAGCAGCGCTTACAGGGGCACCTACGAGCAGTACTTC
.,TRBJ2-1,.,TRBV5-8,CASILPGLSNEQFF,TGTGCCAGCATCCTCCCCGGACTTAGCAATGAGCAGTTCTTC
.,TRBJ2-7,TRBD2,TRBV5-1,CASSLGGGRVYEQYF,TGCGCCAGCAGCTTGGGCGGGGGGCGCGTCTACGAGCAGTACTTC
.,TRBJ2-5,.,TRBV5-4,CASSPQGEEKTQYF,TGTGCCAGCAGCCCTCAGGGCGAGGAAAAGACCCAGTACTTC
.,TRBJ2-5,TRBD1,TRBV9,CASSHGQGQETQYF,TGTGCCAGCAGCCATGGACAGGGGCAAGAGACCCAGTACTTC
.,TRBJ2-2,.,TRBV19,CASSIDPPWTTYDTGELFF,TGTGCCAGTAGTATAGATCCCCCCTGGACAACGTATGACACCGGGGAGCTGTTTTTT
.,TRBJ2-5,TRBD2,TRBV30,CAWNAGPAGAQYF,TGTGCCTGGAATGCGGGACCAGCGGGGGCCCAGTACTTC
.,TRBJ1-2,TRBD1,TRBV6-6,CASSYPRQGANYGYTF,TGTGCCAGCAGTTACCCAAGACAGGGAGCTAACTATGGCTACACCTTC
.,TRBJ2-7,TRBD2,TRBV14,CASSRAGVPYEQYF,TGTGCCAGCAGCCGAGCGGGAGTTCCCTACGAGCAGTACTTC
.,TRBJ2-3,TRBD2,TRBV2,CATPPSGQGVTQYF,TGTGCCACCCCCCCTAGCGGCCAAGGGGTTACGCAGTATTTT
.,TRBJ2-3,TRBD2,TRBV5-1,CASSLARLAGASSTDTQYF,TGCGCCAGCAGCTTGGCTCGGCTAGCGGGGGCCTCTAGCACAGATACGCAGTATTTT
once,TRBJ2-1,TRBD1,TRBV28,CASRTTGDGYNEQFF,TGTGCCAGCAGAACCACAGGGGACGGCTACAATGAGCAGTTCTTC
once,TRBJ1-2,TRBD1,TRBV5-1,CASSLGAGGPSGYTF,TGCGCCAGCAGCTTGGGGGCAGGGGGGCCATCTGGCTACACCTTC
.,TRBJ2-7,TRBD2,TRBV6-2/TRBV6-3,CASSYRSSGRYEQYF,TGTGCCAGCAGTTACCGTTCTAGCGGGCGGTACGAGCAGTACTTC
.,TRBJ2-5,TRBD1,TRBV3-1/TRBV3-2,CASSPTGTAKGTQYF,TGTGCCAGCAGTCCTACCGGGACAGCGAAGGGGACCCAGTACTTC
.,TRBJ2-1,.,TRBV3-1/TRBV3-2,CASSRSPGSRYNEQFF,TGTGCCAGCAGCAGGTCACCCGGGAGCCGTTACAATGAGCAGTTCTTC
.,TRBJ1-2,.,TRBV7-2,CASSATGKGGGYGYTF,TGTGCCAGCAGCGCCACTGGTAAGGGAGGTGGCTATGGCTACACCTTC
.,TRBJ2-7,TRBD1,TRBV7-9,CASSWTGAGGSEQYF,TGTGCCAGCAGCTGGACAGGGGCAGGAGGAAGCGAGCAGTACTTC
.,TRBJ2-7,TRBD1,TRBV10-3,CAISESGTGAYEQYF,TGTGCCATCAGTGAGTCCGGGACAGGGGCCTACGAGCAGTACTTC
.,TRBJ2-5,.,TRBV29-1,CSVGRGRGIQETQYF,TGCAGCGTTGGCCGGGGGAGGGGGATTCAAGAGACCCAGTACTTC
once,TRBJ2-2,.,TRBV18,CASSPLGGNTGELFF,TGTGCCAGCTCACCATTAGGGGGAAACACCGGGGAGCTGTTTTTT
.,TRBJ2-5,.,TRBV12-3/TRBV12-4,CATSRSGETQYF,TGTGCCACCTCGCGATCCGGAGAGACCCAGTACTTC
.,TRBJ2-7,.,TRBV19,CASSSTGTGEQYF,TGTGCCAGTAGTTCTACCGGTACGGGGGAGCAGTACTTC
.,TRBJ1-2,TRBD1,TRBV6-1,CASSDPGTDYGYTF,TGTGCCAGCAGTGACCCCGGGACAGACTATGGCTACACCTTC
.,TRBJ2-2,.,TRBV7-3,CASGPGDTFGELFF,TGTGCCAGCGGGCCAGGGGATACCTTCGGGGAGCTGTTTTTT
.,TRBJ2-7,TRBD2,TRBV3-1/TRBV3-2,CASSQGGLAGALGQYF,TGTGCCAGCAGCCAAGGAGGACTAGCGGGGGCCTTGGGGCAGTACTTC
.,TRBJ1-1,.,TRBV18,CASSTGLNTEAFF,TGTGCCAGCTCGACAGGATTGAACACTGAAGCTTTCTTT
once,TRBJ2-7,.,TRBV3-1/TRBV3-2,CASSVDSYEQYF,TGTGCCAGCAGCGTTGACAGTTACGAGCAGTACTTC